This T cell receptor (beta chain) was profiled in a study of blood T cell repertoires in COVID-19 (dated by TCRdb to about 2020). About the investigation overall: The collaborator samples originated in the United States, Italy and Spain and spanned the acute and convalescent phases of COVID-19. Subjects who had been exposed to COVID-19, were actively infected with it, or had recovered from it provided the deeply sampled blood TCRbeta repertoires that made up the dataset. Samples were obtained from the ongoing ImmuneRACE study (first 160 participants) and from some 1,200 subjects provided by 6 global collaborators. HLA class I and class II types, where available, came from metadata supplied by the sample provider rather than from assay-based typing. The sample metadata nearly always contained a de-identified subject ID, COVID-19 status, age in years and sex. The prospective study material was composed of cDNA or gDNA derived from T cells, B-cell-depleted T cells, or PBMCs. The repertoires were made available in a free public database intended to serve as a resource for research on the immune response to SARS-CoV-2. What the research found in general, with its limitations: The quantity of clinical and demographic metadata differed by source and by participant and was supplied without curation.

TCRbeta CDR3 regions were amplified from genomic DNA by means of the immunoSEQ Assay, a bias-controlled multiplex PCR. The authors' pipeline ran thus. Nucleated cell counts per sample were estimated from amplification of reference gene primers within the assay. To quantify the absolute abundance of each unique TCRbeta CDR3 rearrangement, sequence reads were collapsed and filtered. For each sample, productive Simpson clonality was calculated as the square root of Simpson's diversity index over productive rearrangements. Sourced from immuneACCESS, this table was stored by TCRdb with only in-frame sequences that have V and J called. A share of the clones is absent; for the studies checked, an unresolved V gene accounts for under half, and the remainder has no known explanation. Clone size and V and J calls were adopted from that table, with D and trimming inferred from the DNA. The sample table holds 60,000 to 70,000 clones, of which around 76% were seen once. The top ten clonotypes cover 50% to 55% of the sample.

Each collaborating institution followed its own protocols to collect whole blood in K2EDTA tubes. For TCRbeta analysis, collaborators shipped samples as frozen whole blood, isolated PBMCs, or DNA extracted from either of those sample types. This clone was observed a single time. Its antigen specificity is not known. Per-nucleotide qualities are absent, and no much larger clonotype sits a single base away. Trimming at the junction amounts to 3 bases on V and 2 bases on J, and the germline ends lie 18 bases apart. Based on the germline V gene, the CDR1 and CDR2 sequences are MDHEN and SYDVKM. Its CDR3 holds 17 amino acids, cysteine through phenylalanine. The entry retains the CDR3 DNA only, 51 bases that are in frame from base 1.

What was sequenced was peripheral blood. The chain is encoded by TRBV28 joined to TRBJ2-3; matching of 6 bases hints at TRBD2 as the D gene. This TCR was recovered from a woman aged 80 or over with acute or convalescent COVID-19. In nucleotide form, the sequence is TGTGCCAGCAGTTTCCCGGCGGGAAAAGACTACACAGATACGCAGTATTTT. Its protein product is CASSFPAGKDYTDTQYF.